The sequence of this TCR beta chain was determined in a study of T-cell reconstitution after alpha-beta-depleted transplantation in children (dated by TCRdb to the mid-2010s). Describing the broader study: The study quantitatively tracked T-cell immune reconstitution after TCRalphabeta/CD19-depleted allogeneic hematopoietic cell transplantation in children using TCR repertoire profiling. On the study overall, not on this receptor specifically: Hyperexpanded clone frequencies declined over subsequent months; after one year, T-cell counts and TCRbeta diversity were mostly attributed to newly produced T cells. The apparently early alphabetaT-cell count recovery about two months after transplant was reportedly dependent on only several hundred rapidly expanded clones derived from non-depleted graft cells. In some patients, the high TCRbeta diversity seen at day 60 was put down to recipient T cells and intrathymic progenitors that had survived conditioning.

In this sample, this clonotype turned up many times. Its antigen is not yet known. The input lacks base qualities; no much larger clone sits a single base away. The receptor library was made with PCR. Data came from an Illumina HiSeq 2500. Molecular barcoding was employed in the preparation of TCR libraries, with unique molecular identifiers being used to normalize TCRbeta repertoire quantification. TCRdb applied fastp at Q25 and MiXCR to the public reads, then kept only in-frame beta chains. One record per CDR3 amino acid sequence lists the most common genes and DNA. The sample table shows 330,000 or so distinct CDR3 sequences, and roughly 9.1% are seen once. The ten largest clonotypes hold approximately 7.6% of the sample. Taken with the paper, the label for treatment or condition translates to: allogeneic hematopoietic cell transplantation with graft depleted of TCRalphabeta T cells and CD19 B cells. The children who served as transplant recipients had been given grafts of TCRalphabeta/CD19-depleted allogeneic hematopoietic cells.

The CDR3 has 13 amino acids, counting the end cysteine and phenylalanine. Only the CDR3 region is kept as DNA, spanning 39 bases read in frame from base 1. Based on the germline V gene (reference sequence), the CDR1 and CDR2 sequences are DFQATT and SNEGSKA. Germline trimming amounts to 4 bases on V and 4 bases on J, with 6 as the count of junction bases outside the gene matches. This sequence originates from a boy in the first two years of life with acute myeloid leukemia, due to receive a stem cell transplant. The chain uses TRBV20-1 and TRBJ2-7; the central 8 bases match TRBD2. This material consisted of PBMCs, taken before TCRalphabeta/CD19-depleted stem cell transplant. In nucleotide form, the sequence is TGCAGTGCTACGAGCGGGGGCGGATACGAGCAGTACTTC. This yields the protein CSATSGGGYEQYF.